This TCR beta chain was documented in a study of cytomegalovirus exposure and HLA in healthy donors. The length of the CDR3 is 15 residues. Trimming at V came to 2 bases and at J to 4 bases, leaving 4 bases not matched to a gene. CDR1 SGHTA and CDR2 FQGTGA come from the germline V gene. PCR primers comprised 60 Vbeta and 13 Jbeta primers. Generated by immunoSEQ multiplex PCR, the TCRdb table keeps only in-frame clones and is missing some. The table records some 110,000 clones, about four fifths of them present only once. This sequence originates from a man between 40 and 49 years old in good health and CMV-seronegative. The chain carries TRBV7-3 and TRBJ2-3, with 9 bases fitting TRBD2. Sequenced input: PBMCs. The CDR3 spells CASSLLGGGADTQYF. CDR3 DNA sequence: TGTGCCAGCAGCTTATTGGGCGGGGGGGCAGATACGCAGTATTTT.